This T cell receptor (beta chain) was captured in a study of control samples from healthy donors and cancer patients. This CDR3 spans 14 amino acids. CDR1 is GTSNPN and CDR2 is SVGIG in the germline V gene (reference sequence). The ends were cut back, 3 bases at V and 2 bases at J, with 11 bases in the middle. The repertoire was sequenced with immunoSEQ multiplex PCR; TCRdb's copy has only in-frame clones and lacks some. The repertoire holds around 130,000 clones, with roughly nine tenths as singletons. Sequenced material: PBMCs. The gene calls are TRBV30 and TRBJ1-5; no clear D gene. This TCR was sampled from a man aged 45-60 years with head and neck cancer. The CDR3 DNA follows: TGTGCCTGGAGCCCCGGGCTGCGCAATCAGCCCCAGCATTTT. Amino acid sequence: CAWSPGLRNQPQHF. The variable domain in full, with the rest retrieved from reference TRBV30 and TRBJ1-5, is SQTIHQWPATLVQPVGSPLSLECTVEGTSNPNLYWYRQAAGRGLQLLFYSVGIGQISSEVPQNLSASRPQDRQFILSSKKLLLSDSGFYLCAWSPGLRNQPQHFGDGTRLSIL.